This T cell receptor (beta chain) was captured in a study of T cells and copy number aberrations in small-cell lung cancer. The protocol was immunoSEQ multiplex PCR, while the TCRdb copy is restricted to in-frame clones and leaves out a portion. The repertoire consists of about 510 clones, with 75% to 95% occurring once and the leading ten covering around 3.6%. As regards this clone: Its specificity is not known.

Each donor had smoking or heavy second-hand smoke exposure. Study findings and constraints: Adjacent lung showed higher T-cell richness and clonality than tumors; density difference nonsignificant.

This CDR3 has 13 amino acids. From germline, CDR1 is GTSNPN and CDR2 SVGIG (reference sequence). V lost 1 base to trimming and J lost 9 bases, with 13 bases between them. This TCR came from a man aged 45 to 65 with small cell lung cancer. Sequencing was done on a sample of normal tissue next to the tumor. The chain recombines TRBV30 with TRBJ2-1; TRBD1 or TRBD2 may be the D gene (5 bases each). CDR3 protein: CAWSAGTLTEQFF. In DNA, the CDR3 is TGTGCCTGGAGTGCCGGGACGTTAACTGAGCAGTTCTTC.